This TCR beta chain derives from a study of cytomegalovirus exposure and HLA in healthy donors. Study-level findings and limits: Cytomegalovirus status was reportedly diagnosed by the classifier with high specificity and sensitivity.

The PCR had 60 Vbeta and 13 Jbeta primers. Sequencing was performed with immunoSEQ multiplex PCR; in TCRdb, only in-frame clones are kept and a portion is missing. The sample lists about 160,000 clones, 60% to 80% occurring once. Of note for this clone: Antigen specificity is unknown.

The sequenced material came from PBMCs. The sequence was collected from a woman in her forties or fifties in good health and CMV-seropositive.

CDR3 sequence (DNA): TGTGCCAGCAGTGGAGCGGACTCCTACAATGAGCAGTTCTTC. Translating gives CASSGADSYNEQFF. This sequence joins TRBV25-1 and TRBJ2-1, with D perhaps TRBD2 (5 bases). The CDR3 length is 14 residues. V was clipped by 4 bases and J by 0 bases, with 7 bases between them. Germline CDR1 is MGHDK and CDR2 is SYGVNS.